The clone carrying this T cell receptor beta chain was recorded a few times. Its target is unknown. This specimen comes from a study of post-analysis software for immune sequencing data. Study background: The disease courses covered relapsing-remitting, secondary progressive and progressive-relapsing multiple sclerosis.

Overall study results and limits: Pronounced co-clustering by F measure was evident among identically batched samples. Relative to controls, patients with multiple sclerosis showed significantly lower normalized Chao1 diversity. Five or six TRBV segments, TRBV5-6, TRBV5-1 and TRBV20-1 among them, were found more frequent in patients than controls.

Germline V gene sequence: CDR1 DFQATT, CDR2 SNEGSKA (reference sequence). V was trimmed by 0 bases and J by 4 bases, leaving 13 bases between them. This CDR3 has 15 residues. Incorporated into the TCR beta cDNA libraries were unique molecular identifiers, which served to reduce PCR and sequencing biases. TCRdb passed the PCR reads through MiXCR, listing each CDR3 protein once. The profile shows 650,000 to 900,000 distinct CDR3 sequences, about half of them singletons. This clonotype was sampled from a girl between 10 and 17 years old with multiple sclerosis. The chain employs TRBV20-1 and TRBJ2-1, with TRBD2 as a possible D gene (5 bases). Source material: blood. The CDR3 is CSARDWLATYNEQFF. CDR3 DNA sequence: TGCAGTGCTAGAGATTGGCTAGCCACTTACAATGAGCAGTTCTTC.